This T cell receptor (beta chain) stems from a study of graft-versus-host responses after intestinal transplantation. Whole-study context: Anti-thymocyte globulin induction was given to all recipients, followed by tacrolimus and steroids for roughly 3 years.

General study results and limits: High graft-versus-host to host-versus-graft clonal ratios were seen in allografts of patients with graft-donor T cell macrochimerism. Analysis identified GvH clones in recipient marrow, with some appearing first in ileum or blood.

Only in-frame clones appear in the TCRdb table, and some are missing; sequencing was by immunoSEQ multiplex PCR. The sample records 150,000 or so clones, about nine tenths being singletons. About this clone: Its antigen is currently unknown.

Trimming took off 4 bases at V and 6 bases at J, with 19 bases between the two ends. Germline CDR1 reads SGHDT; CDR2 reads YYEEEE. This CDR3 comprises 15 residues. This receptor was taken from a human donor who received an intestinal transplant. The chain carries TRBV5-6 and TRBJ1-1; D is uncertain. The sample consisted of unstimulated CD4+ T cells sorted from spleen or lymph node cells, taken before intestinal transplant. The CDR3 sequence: CASSLRRALGAEAFF. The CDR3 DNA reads TGTGCCAGCAGCCTCCGTAGGGCTCTCGGGGCTGAAGCTTTCTTT.